This TCR beta chain was profiled in a study of CD8+ T cells in alopecia areata. Study-wide results and caveats: Possibly as an HLA-related effect, TCR sharing across patients appeared less clear than in mice.

The CDR3 is 15 amino acids. Germline-derived CDR1 and CDR2 are NNHNN and SYGAGS (reference sequence). V dropped 4 bases and J dropped 0; count of bases not matched to a gene: 4. RNA was isolated and reverse transcribed to cDNA, the sequencing template. Method: immunoSEQ multiplex PCR; TCRdb's copy keeps in-frame clones and lacks some. The data show 4,500 to 7,000 clones, none appearing only once, with roughly 24% held by the ten largest. A few counts support this clone. Its antigen remains unidentified. Genes and germline come from the mouse. Read sequence stops 4 residues before the CDR3 end, and the germline J gene provides the missing end. Time point meaning: mouse skin 6 weeks after grafting, around onset of hair loss.

The TCR sequence derives from a C3H/HeJ mouse with alopecia areata. These mice share the MHC haplotype H2-k. This sequence joins TRBV13-2 and TRBJ2-7, with 10 bases aligning to TRBD2. The material was skin, obtained at week 6. The CDR3 sequence is CASGTTGGTSYEQYF. The part of the CDR3 DNA that was read is TGTGCCAGCGGTACGACTGGGGGGACCTCCTAT.